This TCR beta chain was profiled in a study of blood T cell repertoires in COVID-19. CDR1 and CDR2 from the germline V gene are MNHEY and SVGEGT. The CDR3 totals 11 residues. V was clipped by 3 bases and J by 3 bases, with 3 bases between them. Assay: immunoSEQ multiplex PCR; the TCRdb copy retains only in-frame clones and omits some. The sample consists of fewer than 150,000 clones, around 89% of them appearing once. This clone came up a few times. This specimen includes other DNA sequences encoding the same CDR3. The chain employs TRBV6-2 or TRBV6-3 and TRBJ2-7; D gene uncertain. The sample consisted of peripheral blood. The sequence was collected from a woman aged 55-70 years with COVID-19, enrolled during active disease. CDR3 coding DNA: TGTGCCAGCAGTTATCTCTACGAGCAGTACTTC. Its translation is CASSYLYEQYF.